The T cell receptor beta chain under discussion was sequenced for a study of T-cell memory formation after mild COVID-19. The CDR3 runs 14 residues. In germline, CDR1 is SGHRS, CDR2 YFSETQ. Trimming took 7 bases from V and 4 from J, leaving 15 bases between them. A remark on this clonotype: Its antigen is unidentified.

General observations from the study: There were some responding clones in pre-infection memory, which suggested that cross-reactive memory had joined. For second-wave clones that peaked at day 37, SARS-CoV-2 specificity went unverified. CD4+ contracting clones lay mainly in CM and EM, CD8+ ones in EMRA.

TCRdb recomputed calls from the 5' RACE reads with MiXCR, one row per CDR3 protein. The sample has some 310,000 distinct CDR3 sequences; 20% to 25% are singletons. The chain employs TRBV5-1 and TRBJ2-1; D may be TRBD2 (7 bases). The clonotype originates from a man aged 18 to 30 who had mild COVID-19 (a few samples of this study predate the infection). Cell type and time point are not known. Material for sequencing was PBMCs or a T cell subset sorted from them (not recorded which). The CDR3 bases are TGCGCCAGCGCCTCGGGGGGCTCTTACAATGAGCAGTTCTTC. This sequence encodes CASASGGSYNEQFF.